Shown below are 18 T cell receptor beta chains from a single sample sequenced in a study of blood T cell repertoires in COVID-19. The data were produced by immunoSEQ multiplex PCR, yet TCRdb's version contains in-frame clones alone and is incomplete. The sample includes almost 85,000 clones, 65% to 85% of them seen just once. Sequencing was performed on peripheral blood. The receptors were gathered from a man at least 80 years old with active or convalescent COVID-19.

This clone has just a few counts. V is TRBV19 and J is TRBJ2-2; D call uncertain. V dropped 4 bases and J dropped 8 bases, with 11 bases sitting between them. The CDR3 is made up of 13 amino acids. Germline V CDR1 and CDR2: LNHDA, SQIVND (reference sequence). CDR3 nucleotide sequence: TGTGCCAGTAGTACCCGCCAGAGGGGGGAGCTGTTTTTT. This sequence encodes CASSTRQRGELFF.

This CDR3 reads CASSLLAGGFTGELFF. The CDR3 nucleotides are TGCGCCAGCAGCTTACTAGCGGGAGGCTTCACCGGGGAGCTGTTTTTT. The V gene is TRBV5-1, the J gene TRBJ2-2, with 12 bases aligning to TRBD2. Germline V gives CDR1 SGHRS, CDR2 YFSETQ. The V gene end was trimmed by 2 bases and the J gene end by 4 bases; junction bases not matched to a gene: 3. The CDR3 length is 16 residues.

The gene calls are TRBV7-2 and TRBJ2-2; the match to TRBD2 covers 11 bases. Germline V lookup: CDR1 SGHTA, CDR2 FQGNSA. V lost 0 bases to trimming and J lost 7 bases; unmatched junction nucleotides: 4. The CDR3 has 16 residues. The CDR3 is CASSLALAGGGGELFF. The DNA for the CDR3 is TGTGCCAGCAGCTTAGCGCTAGCGGGAGGCGGCGGGGAGCTGTTTTTT.

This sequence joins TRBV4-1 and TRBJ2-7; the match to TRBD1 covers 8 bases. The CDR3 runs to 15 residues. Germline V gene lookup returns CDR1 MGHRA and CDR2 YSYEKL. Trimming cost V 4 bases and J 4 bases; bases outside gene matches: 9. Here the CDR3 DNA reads TGCGCCAGCAGCCCTCAGGGACAGGCTGGTTACGAGCAGTACTTC. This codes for CASSPQGQAGYEQYF.

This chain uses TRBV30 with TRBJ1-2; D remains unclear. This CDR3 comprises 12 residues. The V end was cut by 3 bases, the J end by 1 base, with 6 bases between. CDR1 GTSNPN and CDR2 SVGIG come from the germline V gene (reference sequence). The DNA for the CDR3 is TGTGCCTGGAGCGGGGTTAACTATGGCTACACCTTC. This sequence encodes CAWSGVNYGYTF.

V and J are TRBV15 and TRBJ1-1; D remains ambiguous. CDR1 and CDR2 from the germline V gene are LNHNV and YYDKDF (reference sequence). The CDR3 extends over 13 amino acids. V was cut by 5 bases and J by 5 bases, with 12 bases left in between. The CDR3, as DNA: TGTGCCACCAGCGGGCGTGGGTGGACTGAAGCTTTCTTT. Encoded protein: CATSGRGWTEAFF.

CDR3 in DNA: TGTGCCAGCAGTGTCTTAGCGGGGGGGCCGAGCACAGATACGCAGTATTTT. Protein: CASSVLAGGPSTDTQYF. The rearrangement links TRBV6-1 to TRBJ2-3; TRBD2 matches at 11 bases. Germline V lookup: CDR1 MNHNS, CDR2 SASEGT. Unmatched junction bases numbered 6, after V lost 4 bases and J lost 0 bases. CDR3 length equals 17 residues.

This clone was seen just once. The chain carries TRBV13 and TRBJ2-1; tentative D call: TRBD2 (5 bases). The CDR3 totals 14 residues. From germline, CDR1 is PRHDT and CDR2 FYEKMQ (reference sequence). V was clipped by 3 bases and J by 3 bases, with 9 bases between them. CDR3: CASSFPGIYNEQFF. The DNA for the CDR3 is TGTGCCAGCAGCTTTCCCGGGATCTACAATGAGCAGTTCTTC.

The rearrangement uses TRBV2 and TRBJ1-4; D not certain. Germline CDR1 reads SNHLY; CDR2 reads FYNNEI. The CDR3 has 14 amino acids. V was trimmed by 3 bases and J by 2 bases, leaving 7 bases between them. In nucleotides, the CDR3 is TGTGCCAGCAGTGAGCTTCGGACTAATGAAAAACTGTTTTTT. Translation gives CASSELRTNEKLFF.

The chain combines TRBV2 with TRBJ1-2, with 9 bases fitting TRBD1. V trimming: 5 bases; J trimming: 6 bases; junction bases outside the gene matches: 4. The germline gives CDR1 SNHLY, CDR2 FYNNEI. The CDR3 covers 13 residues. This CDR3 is CASSRGQGNGYTF. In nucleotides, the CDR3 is TGTGCCAGCAGTCGGGGACAGGGCAATGGCTACACCTTC.

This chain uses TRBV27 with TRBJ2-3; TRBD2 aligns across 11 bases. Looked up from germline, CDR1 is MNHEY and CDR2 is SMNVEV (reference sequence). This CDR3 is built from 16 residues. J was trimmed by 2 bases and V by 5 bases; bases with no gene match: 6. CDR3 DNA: TGTGCCAGCAGTCTTAGCGGGAGGGCCCTCACAGATACGCAGTATTTT. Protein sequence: CASSLSGRALTDTQYF.

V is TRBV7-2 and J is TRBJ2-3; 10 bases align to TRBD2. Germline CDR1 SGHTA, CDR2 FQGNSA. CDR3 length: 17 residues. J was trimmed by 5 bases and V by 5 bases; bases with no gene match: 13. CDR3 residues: CASSPPPTGLAEDTQYF. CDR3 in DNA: TGTGCCAGCAGCCCCCCTCCAACCGGACTAGCGGAAGATACGCAGTATTTT.

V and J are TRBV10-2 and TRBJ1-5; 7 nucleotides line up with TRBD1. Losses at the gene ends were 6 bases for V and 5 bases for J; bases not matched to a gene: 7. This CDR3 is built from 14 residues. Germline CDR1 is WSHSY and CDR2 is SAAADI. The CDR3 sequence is CASSPGGGYQPQHF. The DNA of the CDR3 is TGCGCCAGCAGCCCAGGAGGGGGCTATCAGCCCCAGCATTTT.

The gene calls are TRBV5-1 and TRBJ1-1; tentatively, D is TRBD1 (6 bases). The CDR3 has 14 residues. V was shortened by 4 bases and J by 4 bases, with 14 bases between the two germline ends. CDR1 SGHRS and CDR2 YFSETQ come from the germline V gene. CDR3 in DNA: TGCGCCAGCAGCCCAGGGGCCTCGAGCACTGAAGCTTTCTTT. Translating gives CASSPGASSTEAFF.

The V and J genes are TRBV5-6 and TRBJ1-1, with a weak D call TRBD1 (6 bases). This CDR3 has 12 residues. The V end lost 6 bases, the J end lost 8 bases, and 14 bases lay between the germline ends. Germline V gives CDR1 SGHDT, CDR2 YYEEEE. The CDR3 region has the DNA TGTGCCAGCACCTATCAACAGGGCGAAGCTTTCTTT. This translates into CASTYQQGEAFF.

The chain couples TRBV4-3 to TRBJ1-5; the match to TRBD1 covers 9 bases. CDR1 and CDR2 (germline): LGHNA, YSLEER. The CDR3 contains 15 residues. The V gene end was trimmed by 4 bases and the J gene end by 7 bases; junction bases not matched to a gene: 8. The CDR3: CASSPEGQGHQPQHF. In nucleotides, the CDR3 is TGCGCCAGCAGCCCAGAGGGACAGGGTCACCAGCCCCAGCATTTT.

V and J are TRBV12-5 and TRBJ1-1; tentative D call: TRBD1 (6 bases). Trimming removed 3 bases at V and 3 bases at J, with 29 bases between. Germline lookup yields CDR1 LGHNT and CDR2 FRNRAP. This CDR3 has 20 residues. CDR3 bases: TGTGCTAGTGGTTTTTTTCTATCAGGGGTGGCGCTACCCCTGGACACTGAAGCTTTCTTT. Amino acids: CASGFFLSGVALPLDTEAFF.

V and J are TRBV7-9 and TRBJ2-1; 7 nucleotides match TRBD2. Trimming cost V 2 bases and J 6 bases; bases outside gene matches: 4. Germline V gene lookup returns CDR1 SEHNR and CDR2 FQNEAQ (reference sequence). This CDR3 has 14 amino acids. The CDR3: CASSLLGGGNEQFF. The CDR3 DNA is TGTGCCAGCAGCTTATTAGGCGGGGGCAATGAGCAGTTCTTC.